The 27 T cell receptor beta chains below all came from one sample that was sequenced in a study of blood T cell repertoires in COVID-19. The protocol was immunoSEQ multiplex PCR, while the TCRdb copy is restricted to in-frame clones and leaves out a portion. The sample carries over 50,000 clones, around 77% recorded once. Specimen: peripheral blood. All receptors derive from a woman in her 70s with COVID-19, enrolled during active disease.

As DNA, the CDR3 is TGTGCCACCAGTGTTCGGGACAGGGGAGAAGAGACCCAGTACTTC. Residues: CATSVRDRGEETQYF. The chain recombines TRBV24-1 with TRBJ2-5; 10 positions agree with TRBD1. With V trimmed by 5 bases and J by 3 bases, 5 bases remained unmatched. CDR3 length: 15 amino acids. From germline, CDR1 is KGHDR and CDR2 SFDVKD.

V usage is TRBV7-2 and J usage is TRBJ2-5, with D possibly TRBD2 on 6 matching bases. V was clipped by 5 bases and J by 4 bases, with 14 bases between them. The CDR3 spans 14 residues. CDR1 and CDR2 (germline): SGHTA, FQGNSA. CDR3 DNA: TGTGCCAGCAGCGTCCGTGGGGGGAGAGAGACCCAGTACTTC. Protein product: CASSVRGGRETQYF.

The chain uses TRBV27 and TRBJ2-3, with 8 positions matching TRBD2. With 2 bases clipped from V and 4 bases from J, the junction kept 11 bases outside the gene matches. From germline, CDR1 is MNHEY and CDR2 SMNVEV (reference sequence). The CDR3 runs 17 residues. DNA for the CDR3: TGTGCCAGCAGTTTACGAGGTAGCGGGAATATTGCAGATACGCAGTATTTT. Translated, it gives CASSLRGSGNIADTQYF.

The chain couples TRBV10-3 to TRBJ2-1; 15 bases fit TRBD2. CDR1 and CDR2 (germline): ENHRY, SYGVKD. V trimming: 6 bases; J trimming: 4 bases; junction bases outside the gene matches: 1. The CDR3 runs to 15 residues. This CDR3 reads CAISGLAGGYNEQFF. Here the CDR3 DNA reads TGTGCCATCAGCGGACTAGCGGGAGGGTACAATGAGCAGTTCTTC.

The J gene is TRBJ1-2, the V gene TRBV29-1; the D gene is possibly TRBD1 (5 bases). The CDR3 runs to 11 residues. Germline V gene lookup returns CDR1 SQVTM and CDR2 ANQGSEA. The V gene lost 7 bases and the J gene lost 3 bases, with 9 bases spanning the gap. The CDR3 loop is CSDRGDYGYTF. CDR3 coding DNA: TGCAGCGATCGGGGGGACTATGGCTACACCTTC.

This clone was counted a few times. The chain has TRBV7-6 and TRBJ1-2; D might be TRBD1 (5 bases). The ends were cut back, 1 base at V and 0 bases at J, with 9 bases in the middle. From germline, CDR1 is SGHVS and CDR2 FNYEAQ. CDR3 length: 15 residues. CDR3 DNA sequence: TGTGCCAGCAGCTTAGGGAGGGGATCTAACTATGGCTACACCTTC. This translates into CASSLGRGSNYGYTF.

V usage is TRBV29-1 and J usage is TRBJ1-2, with D possibly TRBD1 on 6 matching bases. The germline gives CDR1 SQVTM, CDR2 ANQGSEA. The V end was cut by 6 bases, the J end by 1 base, with 12 bases between. The CDR3 loop spans 13 amino acids. As DNA, the CDR3 is TGCAGCGTGGCACAGGGTAATAACTATGGCTACACCTTC. This translates into CSVAQGNNYGYTF.

DNA of the CDR3: TGTGCCAGCAGCTTAGCCGTCAGGGGTATCTCCTACGAGCAGTACGTC. Amino acids: CASSLAVRGISYEQYV. The chain joins TRBV11-2 to TRBJ2-7, with D maybe TRBD1 (6 bases). Germline V lookup: CDR1 SGHAT, CDR2 FQNNGV. CDR3 length: 16 residues. Deletions cut 1 base from V and 0 bases from J, with 13 bases between.

This rearrangement joins TRBV7-2 to TRBJ2-5; 9 nucleotides align to TRBD1. The junction had 18 bases not matched to a gene; V was cut back by 0 bases and J by 4 bases. Germline values: CDR1 SGHTA, CDR2 FQGNSA. This CDR3 is built from 20 residues. The CDR3 region is CASSLAGDRVNYLHAETQYF. CDR3 nucleotide sequence: TGTGCCAGCAGCTTAGCCGGGGACAGGGTAAACTACCTTCATGCAGAGACCCAGTACTTC.

The chain is built from TRBV6-5 and TRBJ2-1; the match to TRBD2 covers 8 bases. V shed 5 bases, J shed 8 bases, and the junction held 11 bases outside the gene matches. CDR3 length: 15 residues. Germline values: CDR1 MNHEY, CDR2 SVGAGI. The CDR3 nucleotides read TGTGCCAGCAGTAGAGCCGGGACTAGGGTTGATGAGCAGTTCTTC. Amino acids: CASSRAGTRVDEQFF.

At least ten counts were recorded for this clone. This chain links TRBV7-2 with TRBJ1-2; possibly TRBD1 for D (6 bases). Germline V gene lookup returns CDR1 SGHTA and CDR2 FQGNSA. V lost 3 bases to trimming and J lost 4 bases, with 12 bases between them. This CDR3 is built from 14 residues. In nucleotides, the CDR3 is TGTGCCAGCAGCTTGCAGACAGGTTTCTATGGCTACACCTTC. This translates into CASSLQTGFYGYTF.

This clone appeared a few times. The J gene is TRBJ1-1, the V gene TRBV18, with 7 bases aligning to TRBD1. The germline V gene has CDR1 KGHSH and CDR2 LQKENI. The J segment lost 1 base and the V segment lost 3 bases, leaving 8 bases of the junction unmatched. The CDR3 loop spans 16 amino acids. CDR3 protein: CASSPLGTAPNTEAFF. The CDR3 DNA reads TGTGCCAGCTCACCCCTCGGGACAGCCCCGAACACTGAAGCTTTCTTT.

The V and J genes are TRBV5-1 and TRBJ1-1, with D unclear. The CDR3 sequence is 17 residues long. CDR1 and CDR2 from the germline V gene are SGHRS and YFSETQ. Trimming stripped 2 bases from V and 1 base from J, with 18 bases between. CDR3 region: CASSFGGRSWSNTEAFF. The CDR3 DNA is TGCGCCAGCAGCTTCGGAGGAAGATCTTGGTCGAACACTGAAGCTTTCTTT.

This clone was found a few times. The chain couples TRBV5-5 to TRBJ1-1; no clear D. CDR1 is SGHKS and CDR2 is YYEKEE in the germline V gene (reference sequence). The germline V and J ends were trimmed by 0 bases and 7 bases, with 13 bases remaining between them. The CDR3 totals 14 residues. The CDR3 loop reads CASSLGGILDEAFF. DNA of the CDR3: TGTGCCAGCAGCTTGGGAGGGATTCTCGATGAAGCTTTCTTT.

CDR3 coding DNA: TGCGCCAGCAGCCAAGGGTACAGGGGTGACACAGATACGCAGTATTTT. Its protein product is CASSQGYRGDTDTQYF. V gene TRBV4-3 combines with J gene TRBJ2-3; TRBD1 agrees at 7 bases. Trimming at V came to 1 base and at J to 2 bases, leaving 6 bases not matched to a gene. Germline V CDR1 and CDR2: LGHNA, YSLEER. The CDR3 contains 16 residues.

The chain combines TRBV4-2 with TRBJ2-3; TRBD2 matches at 10 bases. The CDR3 has 17 residues. Germline trimming cut 1 base from V and 1 base from J; bases unmatched to any gene: 5. Germline V gene lookup returns CDR1 LGHNA and CDR2 YNFKEQ. CDR3 nucleotides: TGTGCCAGCAGCCAAGCCCCTAGCGGGGGTGGCACAGATACGCAGTATTTT. This sequence encodes CASSQAPSGGGTDTQYF.

This chain links TRBV3-1 (or the pseudogene TRBV3-2) with TRBJ2-1; D gene uncertain. The V gene's germline CDR1 is LGHDT and CDR2 YNNKEL (reference sequence). V was shortened by 1 base and J by 14 bases, with 15 bases between the two germline ends. This CDR3 has 13 amino acids. The CDR3 reads CASSQGGEVVEFF. The CDR3, as DNA: TGTGCCAGCAGCCAAGGTGGCGAGGTAGTTGAGTTCTTC.

This clone was picked up a small number of times. The V and J genes are TRBV6-2 or TRBV6-3 and TRBJ1-2, with D possibly matching TRBD1 (5 bases). CDR3 length: 12 amino acids. Germline CDR1 reads MNHEY; CDR2 reads SVGEGT. The V end lost 6 bases, the J end lost 5 bases, and 10 bases lay between the germline ends. CDR3 nucleotides: TGTGCCAGCAGCCCCCGGGGGTATGGCTACACCTTC. This translates into CASSPRGYGYTF.

This clone has more than one count but fewer than ten. The chain carries TRBV7-2 and TRBJ1-4; possibly TRBD1 for D (5 bases). Trimming shortened V by 0 bases and J by 7 bases, and 12 bases separated the two germline ends. The CDR3 runs 15 residues. CDR1 is SGHTA, CDR2 FQGNSA, per germline. The CDR3 coding sequence is TGTGCCAGCAGCTTAGCGAGACAGTGGAGTGAAAAACTGTTTTTT. Its translation is CASSLARQWSEKLFF.

The V and J genes are TRBV9 and TRBJ1-2; TRBD1 matches 9 bases. The V segment lost 3 bases and the J segment 7 bases; nucleotides outside the gene matches: 7. This CDR3 comprises 14 residues. Per the germline V gene, CDR1 is SGDLS and CDR2 is YYNGEE. The CDR3 spells CASSDPGQGGGYTF. CDR3 nucleotide sequence: TGTGCCAGCAGCGACCCGGGACAGGGAGGTGGCTACACCTTC.

The rearrangement joins TRBV27 to TRBJ2-2; 7 nucleotides match TRBD1. Unmatched junction bases numbered 5, after V lost 6 bases and J lost 4 bases. CDR3 length equals 14 residues. Per the germline V gene, CDR1 is MNHEY and CDR2 is SMNVEV (reference sequence). The CDR3 loop is CASSPDRVTGELFF. The CDR3 bases are TGTGCCAGCAGCCCCGACAGGGTCACCGGGGAGCTGTTTTTT.

The CDR3 DNA follows: TGTGCCAGCAGCTTACGGGTATCGGACTCCCAGTATCTCGGGGAGCTGTTTTTT. Protein: CASSLRVSDSQYLGELFF. The rearrangement joins TRBV7-2 to TRBJ2-2; possibly TRBD2 for D (5 bases). The CDR3 extends over 18 amino acids. Germline lookup yields CDR1 SGHTA and CDR2 FQGNSA. Trimming shortened V by 2 bases and J by 7 bases, and 23 bases separated the two germline ends.

This clone was seen a handful of times. The J gene is TRBJ1-1, the V gene TRBV4-1, with 10 positions matching TRBD1. This CDR3 comprises 13 residues. V shed 1 base, J shed 8 bases, and the junction held 1 base outside the gene matches. Germline CDR1 is MGHRA and CDR2 is YSYEKL. The CDR3 spells CASSQAGQGEAFF. DNA for the CDR3: TGCGCCAGCAGCCAAGCGGGACAGGGGGAAGCTTTCTTT.

The V and J genes are TRBV28 and TRBJ1-6; 9 nucleotides match TRBD1. In germline, CDR1 is MDHEN, CDR2 SYDVKM. Losses at the gene ends were 8 bases for V and 7 bases for J; bases not matched to a gene: 3. This CDR3 is built from 13 residues. CDR3 nucleotide sequence: TGTGCCAGCGGGACAGGGAAAAATTCACCCCTCCACTTT. It is translated as CASGTGKNSPLHF.

This clone was seen only a few times. The V gene is TRBV6-4, the J gene TRBJ2-2, with 9 bases fitting TRBD2. The CDR3 loop spans 16 amino acids. Germline CDR1 reads MRHNA; CDR2 reads SNTAGT. V shed 5 bases, J shed 5 bases, and the junction held 9 bases outside the gene matches. As DNA, the CDR3 is TGTGCCAGCAGTCTACATAGCGGGAGCGGGACCGGGGAGCTGTTTTTT. Protein product: CASSLHSGSGTGELFF.

The rearrangement uses TRBV11-3 and TRBJ2-1; TRBD2 might be the D (6 bases). The V gene's germline CDR1 is SGHNT and CDR2 YENEEA. V was trimmed by 1 base and J by 5 bases, leaving 12 bases between them. This CDR3 has 15 residues. CDR3 sequence (DNA): TGTGCCAGCAGCTTAGGGGCTAGCGTTCACAATGAGCAGTTCTTC. It translates to CASSLGASVHNEQFF.

The V and J genes are TRBV19 and TRBJ1-1; 10 bases line up with TRBD1. Trimming removed 3 bases from V and 4 bases from J; junction bases left unmatched: 8. The CDR3 length is 16 residues. CDR1 is LNHDA, CDR2 SQIVND, per germline (reference sequence). CDR3 amino acids: CASSIPGDRGPTEAFF. As DNA, the CDR3 is TGTGCCAGTAGTATTCCCGGGGACAGGGGCCCCACTGAAGCTTTCTTT.